The 21 T cell receptor beta chains below were found in one sample sequenced in a study of post-analysis software for immune sequencing data (dated by TCRdb to between 2014 and 2017). Library preparation employed PCR. Sequencing used an Illumina HiSeq 2500. To reduce PCR and sequencing biases, unique molecular identifiers were built into the TCR beta cDNA libraries. The public reads were reprocessed in TCRdb via fastp at Q25 and MiXCR, keeping in-frame beta chains. Identical CDR3 proteins give one entry, which carries the most common genes and DNA. A total of 700,000 to 800,000 distinct CDR3 sequences appear in this sample, roughly 30% of them only once. The top ten hold around 0.56% of the sample. No antigens are known for them. Broader findings and caveats from the paper: A handful of TRBV segments, including TRBV5-6, TRBV5-1 and TRBV20-1, were significantly more frequent in patients than controls.

Sequenced sample: blood. The receptor source for this set is a girl aged 10-17 years with multiple sclerosis.

The chain carries TRBV28 and TRBJ1-1; D is ambiguous. Looked up from germline, CDR1 is MDHEN and CDR2 is SYDVKM. The CDR3 loop spans 14 amino acids. The ends were cut back, 7 bases at V and 0 bases at J, with 12 bases in the middle. The CDR3 sequence is CASTWEFMNTEAFF. Written as DNA, the CDR3 is TGTGCCAGCACTTGGGAGTTCATGAACACTGAAGCTTTCTTT.

This clonotype was seen many times. The rearrangement uses TRBV6-1 and TRBJ2-7; 12 positions agree with TRBD2. This CDR3 contains 14 residues. Germline trimming cut 4 bases from V and 6 bases from J; bases unmatched to any gene: 4. Germline lookup yields CDR1 MNHNS and CDR2 SASEGT. DNA of the CDR3: TGTGCCAGCAGTGGTCTAGCGGGAGGGGGCGAGCAGTACTTC. The encoded protein is CASSGLAGGGEQYF.

A note on this clonotype: At one of its ends the junction is not consistent with the germline gene, which may arise from a read error. The chain is built from TRBV15 and TRBJ2-1; D remains ambiguous. The germline CDR1 and CDR2 sequences are LNHNV and YYDKDF (reference sequence). This CDR3 has 13 amino acids. Here the CDR3 reads CVTSSQGYNEQFF. The DNA for the CDR3 is TGTGTCACCAGCAGTCAAGGGTACAATGAGCAGTTCTTC.

Of note for this clonotype: Sequence at one end of the junction differs from germline and may be a read error. The genes are TRBV12-3 or TRBV12-4 and TRBJ2-3; no firm D call. The CDR3 sequence is 14 residues long. The CDR3 region has the DNA TGTGCCAGCAGTTTAACATCTAGAACAGATGCGCAGTATTTT. Translation gives CASSLTSRTDAQYF.

This chain connects TRBV6-6 to TRBJ2-3; D is perhaps TRBD1 (5 bases). Looked up from germline, CDR1 is MNHNY and CDR2 is SVGAGI (reference sequence). V lost 6 bases to trimming and J lost 4 bases, with 14 bases between them. The CDR3 consists of 14 residues. CDR3 bases: TGTGCCAGCAGGGTTAGGGGTATCGCAGATACGCAGTATTTT. It encodes CASRVRGIADTQYF.

The rearrangement uses TRBV11-2 and TRBJ2-3; D may correspond to TRBD1 or TRBD2 (6 bases each). Per the germline V gene, CDR1 is SGHAT and CDR2 is FQNNGV. The V end was cut by 7 bases, the J end by 10 bases, with 21 bases between. This CDR3 has 14 residues. For the CDR3, the DNA is TGTGCCAGCAAGAAGGTGGGGGGCCCAGTATCGCAGTATTTT. This codes for CASKKVGGPVSQYF.

The V and J genes are TRBV5-1 and TRBJ2-1; D not resolved. CDR1 is SGHRS, CDR2 YFSETQ, per germline. CDR3 length: 14 amino acids. Trimming left V 0 bases short and J 10 bases short, with 14 bases between. The CDR3 loop reads CASSLVGDQTEQFF. The CDR3 DNA sequence: TGCGCCAGCAGCTTGGTCGGCGACCAGACAGAGCAGTTCTTC.

This clonotype was counted many times. The chain joins TRBV20-1 to TRBJ2-7; perhaps TRBD2 as D (5 bases). The CDR3 totals 14 residues. Germline CDR1 is DFQATT and CDR2 is SNEGSKA (reference sequence). Trimming took off 1 base at V and 0 bases at J, with 10 bases between the two ends. CDR3 loop: CSARGTPFSYEQYF. CDR3 bases: TGCAGTGCTAGAGGGACTCCTTTCTCCTACGAGCAGTACTTC.

The chain uses TRBV7-9 and TRBJ2-2; no clear D gene. The V and J ends lost 5 bases and 9 bases respectively, with 10 bases between them. Germline V gives CDR1 SEHNR, CDR2 FQNEAQ (reference sequence). The CDR3 length is 12 residues. CDR3 loop: CASSLPQRELFF. The CDR3 coding sequence is TGTGCCAGCAGCCTACCTCAGAGGGAGCTGTTTTTT.

This chain joins TRBV25-1 and TRBJ2-5, with D possibly matching TRBD1 (5 bases). Trimming pared 1 base from V and 11 bases from J, leaving 23 bases between. The germline V gene has CDR1 MGHDK and CDR2 SYGVNS. CDR3 length: 16 residues. CDR3 protein: CASSEWGVGDSSLQYF. The CDR3 nucleotides are TGTGCCAGCAGTGAATGGGGCGTTGGCGATTCTAGTTTGCAGTACTTC.

There are a few counts of this clonotype. V and J are TRBV20-1 and TRBJ2-1; tentatively, D is TRBD2 (6 bases). Deletions cut 6 bases from V and 10 bases from J, with 13 bases between. Germline lookup yields CDR1 DFQATT and CDR2 SNEGSKA (reference sequence). CDR3 length: 11 amino acids. The CDR3 DNA reads as TGCAGTGCCTCTTGGGGGGACGAGCAGTTCTTC. This codes for CSASWGDEQFF.

The chain has TRBV6-6 and TRBJ1-6; D ambiguous. Germline CDR1 reads MNHNY; CDR2 reads SVGAGI (reference sequence). Trimming took 3 bases from V and 8 from J, leaving 17 bases between them. The CDR3 length is 16 residues. The CDR3 reads CASSYAGRGSDSPLHF. DNA for the CDR3: TGTGCCAGCAGTTATGCGGGGAGAGGCTCTGATTCACCCCTCCACTTT.

This clonotype was counted between two and nine times. This sequence joins TRBV11-2 and TRBJ1-1, with TRBD1 matching 9 bases. CDR1 and CDR2 (germline): SGHAT, FQNNGV. CDR3 length: 17 amino acids. V lost 5 bases to trimming and J lost 7 bases; unmatched junction nucleotides: 17. The CDR3 DNA is TGTGCCAGCAGCCAAGGGACAGGGAGGGTCGGCGGGCTTGAAGCTTTCTTT. It codes for CASSQGTGRVGGLEAFF.

The V and J genes are TRBV7-9 and TRBJ2-7, with D uncertain. The V end was cut by 2 bases, the J end by 2 bases, with 4 bases between. The CDR3 loop spans 12 amino acids. Germline loops: CDR1 SEHNR, CDR2 FQNEAQ (reference sequence). CDR3 amino acids: CASSLMTYEQYF. CDR3 nucleotide sequence: TGTGCCAGCAGCTTAATGACCTACGAGCAGTACTTC. The full variable domain, its missing parts supplied by reference TRBV7-9 and TRBJ2-7, is DTGVSQNPRHKITKRGQNVTFRCDPISEHNRLYWYRQTLGQGPEFLTYFQNEAQLEKSRLLSDRFSAERPKGSFSTLEIQRTEQGDSAMYLCASSLMTYEQYFGPGTRLTVT.

This clonotype has ten or more counts. The V and J genes are TRBV29-1 and TRBJ1-2; 7 nucleotides match TRBD1. This CDR3 comprises 12 residues. With V trimmed by 6 bases and J by 5 bases, 6 bases remained unmatched. The V gene's germline CDR1 is SQVTM and CDR2 ANQGSEA. The CDR3 nucleotides are TGCAGCGTCGGACAGGCACTATATGGCTACACCTTC. This encodes CSVGQALYGYTF.

This chain connects TRBV5-5 to TRBJ2-4; 8 bases match TRBD1. The CDR3 length is 16 residues. The germline gives CDR1 SGHKS, CDR2 YYEKEE (reference sequence). J gave up 8 bases and V 2 bases, and 12 bases lay outside the gene matches. The CDR3 nucleotides are TGTGCCAGCAGCTTTTCGCAGGGGGCGGCGGTGTACATTCAGTACTTC. This translates into CASSFSQGAAVYIQYF.

V is TRBV12-3 or TRBV12-4 and J is TRBJ2-3; D gene unclear. The length of the CDR3 is 11 residues. Between the trimmed V and J ends, which lost 8 bases and 2 bases, there was a span of 5 bases. This chain's CDR3 is CASLVTDTQYF. CDR3 bases: TGTGCCAGCCTGGTCACAGATACGCAGTATTTT.

This sequence joins TRBV5-4 and TRBJ2-2, with D uncertain. Trimming left V 0 bases short and J 5 bases short, with 8 bases between. Germline loops: CDR1 SGHNT, CDR2 YYREEE (reference sequence). This CDR3 contains 14 residues. CDR3 DNA sequence: TGTGCCAGCAGCTTGGCCATGGGGACCGGGGAGCTGTTTTTT. Translating it yields CASSLAMGTGELFF. The full variable domain, in which reference TRBV5-4 and TRBJ2-2 provide the parts outside the CDR3, is ETGVTQSPTHLIKTRGQQVTLRCSSQSGHNTVSWYQQALGQGPQFIFQYYREEENGRGNFPPRFSGLQFPNYSSELNVNALELDDSALYLCASSLAMGTGELFFGEGSRLTVL.

V usage is TRBV20-1 and J usage is TRBJ2-7; 7 nucleotides align to TRBD2. V lost 3 bases to trimming and J lost 0 bases; unmatched junction nucleotides: 5. The CDR3 sequence is 14 residues long. Germline V gene lookup returns CDR1 DFQATT and CDR2 SNEGSKA (reference sequence). CDR3 sequence reads: CSARPPGGSYEQYF. CDR3 in DNA: TGCAGTGCTAGGCCCCCGGGGGGCTCCTACGAGCAGTACTTC.

The table lists this clonotype with a few counts. The chain has TRBV12-3 or TRBV12-4 and TRBJ2-1, with 10 nucleotides matching TRBD1. The CDR3 length is 14 residues. Trimming removed 6 bases from V and 8 bases from J; junction bases left unmatched: 7. Here the CDR3 reads CASRPGQGSHEQFF. The CDR3 DNA follows: TGTGCCAGCAGACCGGGACAGGGGTCCCATGAGCAGTTCTTC.

The J gene is TRBJ1-1, the V gene TRBV27; D remains ambiguous. Trimming left V 0 bases short and J 6 bases short, with 8 bases between. This CDR3 spans 13 amino acids. Germline V gives CDR1 MNHEY, CDR2 SMNVEV (reference sequence). DNA of the CDR3: TGTGCCAGCAGTTTATCCCCGACCTCTGAAGCTTTCTTT. The encoded protein is CASSLSPTSEAFF.